The 30 T cell receptor beta chains presented below share a single source sample, sequenced in a study of blood T cell repertoires in COVID-19. TCRdb keeps only in-frame clones here, not all; method: immunoSEQ multiplex PCR. The sample lists 200,000 to 250,000 clones; 90% were seen once. The sequenced material came from PBMCs or T cells enriched from blood (not recorded which). These receptors were obtained from a man aged 25-40 years who had been exposed to COVID-19.

The chain is built from TRBV4-1 and TRBJ1-5; TRBD1 matches 9 bases. Germline lookup yields CDR1 MGHRA and CDR2 YSYEKL. There are 18 residues in the CDR3. V was clipped by 0 bases and J by 6 bases; unmatched bases: 12. The CDR3 sequence is CASSQEFFPGQGSQPQHF. The CDR3 DNA follows: TGCGCCAGCAGCCAAGAATTTTTTCCAGGACAGGGGAGTCAGCCCCAGCATTTT.

V and J are TRBV28 and TRBJ2-2, with TRBD1 matching 11 bases. The length of the CDR3 is 15 residues. CDR1 and CDR2 (germline): MDHEN, SYDVKM. V was clipped by 5 bases and J by 6 bases; unmatched bases: 5. The CDR3 bases are TGTGCCAGCAGTCGAGGGGGACAGGGGGCCGGGGAGCTGTTTTTT. This translates into CASSRGGQGAGELFF.

The chain combines TRBV9 with TRBJ1-2, with D perhaps matching TRBD1 (5 bases). The V gene lost 5 bases and the J gene lost 4 bases, with 18 bases spanning the gap. This CDR3 has 15 residues. Germline CDR1 is SGDLS and CDR2 is YYNGEE. This chain's CDR3 is CASRDPAVGGYGYTF. CDR3 DNA sequence: TGTGCCAGCAGGGATCCGGCAGTCGGGGGCTATGGCTACACCTTC.

In this sample, this clone turned up a few times. The rearrangement links TRBV4-3 to TRBJ1-1; TRBD1 agrees at 8 bases. After removal of 2 bases from V and 1 base from J, the junction contained 6 bases not matched to a gene. The length of the CDR3 is 16 residues. Germline V gives CDR1 LGHNA, CDR2 YSLEER. Here the CDR3 DNA reads TGCGCCAGCAGCCAAATCGGACAGGGCCCGAACACTGAAGCTTTCTTT. It encodes CASSQIGQGPNTEAFF.

The chain carries TRBV7-2 and TRBJ2-5, with 8 bases that match TRBD2. From germline, CDR1 is SGHTA and CDR2 FQGNSA. Unmatched junction bases numbered 18, after V lost 4 bases and J lost 5 bases. The CDR3 runs to 18 residues. The CDR3 protein is CASSSHPGTSPLRETQYF. CDR3 coding DNA: TGTGCCAGCAGCTCCCACCCCGGGACTAGTCCTTTAAGGGAGACCCAGTACTTC. Full variable domain (remainder filled in from reference TRBV7-2 and TRBJ2-5): GAGVSQSPSNKVTEKGKDVELRCDPISGHTALYWYRQSLGQGLEFLIYFQGNSAPDKSGLPSDRFSAERTGGSVSTLTIQRTQQEDSAVYLCASSSHPGTSPLRETQYFGPGTRLLVL.

The CDR3 DNA reads TGTGCCAGCAGCGTATCTCAGGGATATAGCAATCAGCCCCAGCATTTT. Its protein product is CASSVSQGYSNQPQHF. The chain has TRBV7-9 and TRBJ1-5, with TRBD1 as a possible D gene (5 bases). The length of the CDR3 is 16 residues. V was shortened by 5 bases and J by 0 bases, with 14 bases between the two germline ends. Germline CDR1 and CDR2: SEHNR and FQNEAQ (reference sequence).

The rearrangement uses TRBV3-1 (or the pseudogene TRBV3-2) and TRBJ1-2; tentatively, D is TRBD1 (6 bases). This CDR3 comprises 12 residues. CDR1 is LGHDT and CDR2 is YNNKEL in the germline V gene (reference sequence). V was clipped by 4 bases and J by 8 bases, with 11 bases between them. The CDR3 is CASSRETGGYTF. The CDR3 nucleotides are TGTGCCAGCAGCCGAGAGACAGGAGGCTACACCTTC.

This rearrangement joins TRBV6-2 or TRBV6-3 to TRBJ1-1; D may be TRBD1 (5 bases). The CDR3 is 19 amino acids. Trimming pared 2 bases from V and 0 bases from J, leaving 22 bases between. Germline CDR1 MNHEY, CDR2 SVGEGT. CDR3 coding DNA: TGTGCCAGCAGTTACCCCGGGTCACTCAGGGCCGATATGAACACTGAAGCTTTCTTT. Translating it yields CASSYPGSLRADMNTEAFF.

This clone was seen once. V gene TRBV11-2 combines with J gene TRBJ2-3, with D tentatively TRBD2 (6 bases). The germline V and J ends were trimmed by 0 bases and 1 base, with 8 bases remaining between them. The CDR3 is 15 amino acids. CDR1 is SGHAT, CDR2 FQNNGV, per germline. The CDR3 sequence is CASSLERGRTDTQYF. Written as DNA, the CDR3 is TGTGCCAGCAGCTTAGAGCGGGGACGCACAGATACGCAGTATTTT.

The chain links TRBV29-1 to TRBJ2-1; no definite D call. Trimming shortened V by 4 bases and J by 8 bases, and 12 bases separated the two germline ends. CDR3 length: 12 amino acids. The germline V gene has CDR1 SQVTM and CDR2 ANQGSEA. The CDR3: CSVGMNNDEQFF. The CDR3 DNA follows: TGCAGCGTTGGAATGAACAATGATGAGCAGTTCTTC.

This clone was seen a single time. The CDR3 bases are TGTGCCTGGAGTGACAGCTCTGGAAACACCATATATTTT. Protein: CAWSDSSGNTIYF. The chain uses TRBV30 and TRBJ1-3; the D is unclear. With 1 base removed from V and 0 bases from J, the gap between germline ends came to 4 bases. CDR1 is GTSNPN and CDR2 is SVGIG in the germline V gene (reference sequence). The CDR3 loop spans 13 amino acids.

The chain recombines TRBV11-2 with TRBJ1-1; a possible D gene is TRBD1 (6 bases). Germline values: CDR1 SGHAT, CDR2 FQNNGV. The CDR3 length is 15 residues. V lost 5 bases to trimming and J lost 1 base, with 14 bases between them. This CDR3 is CASSLRTDWNTEAFF. The CDR3 DNA reads as TGTGCCAGCAGCCTAAGGACAGACTGGAACACTGAAGCTTTCTTT.

This chain links TRBV10-3 with TRBJ2-7, with 9 bases that match TRBD1. V lost 6 bases, J lost 4 bases, and 7 bases stayed unmatched. The CDR3 is 14 amino acids. Germline-derived CDR1 and CDR2 are ENHRY and SYGVKD. The CDR3: CAIRPGQGLYEQYF. The CDR3 DNA reads TGTGCCATCAGACCGGGACAGGGTTTATACGAGCAGTACTTC.

The chain carries TRBV4-1 and TRBJ1-6, with 9 positions matching TRBD1. In germline, CDR1 is MGHRA, CDR2 YSYEKL. J was trimmed by 7 bases and V by 0 bases; bases with no gene match: 4. The CDR3 contains 16 residues. CDR3 amino acids: CASSQEGQGRNSPLHF. The CDR3, as DNA: TGCGCCAGCAGCCAAGAAGGACAGGGGCGAAATTCACCCCTCCACTTT.

This clone was seen a single time. The chain couples TRBV27 to TRBJ2-1, with a possible D match to TRBD1 (6 bases). The germline V gene has CDR1 MNHEY and CDR2 SMNVEV (reference sequence). With 0 bases removed from V and 8 bases from J, the gap between germline ends came to 14 bases. This CDR3 is 15 amino acids long. For the CDR3, the DNA is TGTGCCAGCAGTTTATCGATAGGGACAAAAGATGAGCAGTTCTTC. This codes for CASSLSIGTKDEQFF.

V gene TRBV7-9 combines with J gene TRBJ1-3, with D uncertain. Germline V gives CDR1 SEHNR, CDR2 FQNEAQ (reference sequence). V was shortened by 2 bases and J by 3 bases, with 14 bases between the two germline ends. This CDR3 region has 16 residues. The CDR3 reads CASSLREATVGNTIYF. CDR3 DNA sequence: TGTGCCAGCAGCTTAAGGGAGGCAACAGTTGGAAACACCATATATTTT.

The V and J genes are TRBV4-2 and TRBJ1-6; the match to TRBD1 covers 9 bases. After removal of 0 bases from V and 7 bases from J, the junction contained 4 bases not matched to a gene. Looked up from germline, CDR1 is LGHNA and CDR2 is YNFKEQ. This CDR3 has 16 amino acids. CDR3 coding DNA: TGTGCCAGCAGCCAAGATTTTGGACAGGGGAATTCACCCCTCCACTTT. Translated, it gives CASSQDFGQGNSPLHF.

The chain carries TRBV11-2 and TRBJ1-4; 10 nucleotides agree with TRBD1. The CDR3 has 16 residues. Germline V gene lookup returns CDR1 SGHAT and CDR2 FQNNGV. V lost 3 bases to trimming and J lost 5 bases; unmatched junction nucleotides: 6. CDR3 sequence reads: CASSFGGQGLNEKLFF. Written as DNA, the CDR3 is TGTGCCAGCAGCTTCGGGGGACAGGGGCTAAATGAAAAACTGTTTTTT.

The rearrangement links TRBV7-3 to TRBJ2-2, with D possibly TRBD2 on 5 matching bases. The CDR3 loop spans 15 amino acids. V lost 1 base, J lost 5 bases, and 11 bases lay in between. Germline V lookup: CDR1 SGHTA, CDR2 FQGTGA. The CDR3 DNA reads TGTGCCAGCAGCTTAAGAGGGCTGGGAACCGGGGAGCTGTTTTTT. Residues: CASSLRGLGTGELFF.

This chain connects TRBV18 to TRBJ2-7; TRBD1 matches 7 bases. Per germline, CDR1 KGHSH and CDR2 LQKENI. V dropped 3 bases and J dropped 6; count of bases not matched to a gene: 11. There are 15 residues in the CDR3. CDR3 region: CASSPWDRVPAEQYF. The CDR3 DNA reads as TGTGCCAGCTCACCTTGGGACAGAGTACCCGCCGAGCAGTACTTC. The variable domain in full, with the rest retrieved from reference TRBV18 and TRBJ2-7, is NAGVMQNPRHLVRRRGQEARLRCSPMKGHSHVYWYRQLPEEGLKFMVYLQKENIIDESGMPKERFSAEFPKEGPSILRIQQVVRGDSAAYFCASSPWDRVPAEQYFGPGTRLTVT.

The rearrangement uses TRBV5-4 and TRBJ2-7, with unresolved D. Trimming stripped 0 bases from V and 6 bases from J, with 13 bases between. Germline CDR1 reads SGHNT; CDR2 reads YYREEE (reference sequence). The CDR3 has 14 residues. CDR3 sequence reads: CASSLALTPSEQYF. CDR3 coding DNA: TGTGCCAGCAGCTTGGCCTTGACACCAAGCGAGCAGTACTTC.

The genes are TRBV30 and TRBJ2-2; D is perhaps TRBD1 (6 bases). CDR3 length equals 14 residues. V lost 4 bases, J lost 2 bases, and 11 bases lay in between. From germline, CDR1 is GTSNPN and CDR2 SVGIG (reference sequence). The CDR3 region is CAWKGQHNTGELFF. The CDR3 region has the DNA TGTGCCTGGAAAGGACAGCATAACACCGGGGAGCTGTTTTTT. The full variable domain, in which reference TRBV30 and TRBJ2-2 provide the parts outside the CDR3, is SQTIHQWPATLVQPVGSPLSLECTVEGTSNPNLYWYRQAAGRGLQLLFYSVGIGQISSEVPQNLSASRPQDRQFILSSKKLLLSDSGFYLCAWKGQHNTGELFFGEGSRLTVL.

This clone was seen once. This chain links TRBV2 with TRBJ1-2; 7 bases line up with TRBD1. The CDR3 is 15 amino acids. J lost 0 bases, V lost 5 bases, and 6 bases had no gene match. Germline CDR1 is SNHLY and CDR2 is FYNNEI. This CDR3 reads CASSQGGAANYGYTF. The CDR3 DNA reads TGTGCCAGCAGTCAAGGGGGCGCCGCTAACTATGGCTACACCTTC. The full variable domain, with the rest looked up from reference TRBV2 and TRBJ1-2, is EPEVTQTPSHQVTQMGQEVILRCVPISNHLYFYWYRQILGQKVEFLVSFYNNEISEKSEIFDDQFSVERPDGSNFTLKIRSTKLEDSAMYFCASSQGGAANYGYTFGSGTRLTVV.

V gene TRBV7-6 combines with J gene TRBJ1-2; no reliable D call. Germline loops: CDR1 SGHVS, CDR2 FNYEAQ. This CDR3 contains 14 residues. The V gene lost 0 bases and the J gene lost 4 bases, with 9 bases spanning the gap. The CDR3: CASSLAPAAYGYTF. The CDR3 bases are TGTGCCAGCAGCTTAGCGCCGGCGGCCTATGGCTACACCTTC.

The V call is TRBV15, the J call TRBJ1-1; 10 nucleotides match TRBD1. The germline gives CDR1 LNHNV, CDR2 YYDKDF (reference sequence). Trimming took 10 bases from V and 1 from J; bases not matched to a gene: 3. CDR3 length equals 13 residues. The CDR3 loop is CAIDRGRNTEAFF. The CDR3 bases are TGTGCCATAGACAGGGGGCGGAACACTGAAGCTTTCTTT.

The chain recombines TRBV7-9 with TRBJ1-1, with a weak D call TRBD1 (6 bases). The CDR3 spans 15 residues. Trimming shortened V by 3 bases and J by 1 base, and 12 bases separated the two germline ends. The V gene's germline CDR1 is SEHNR and CDR2 FQNEAQ (reference sequence). As DNA, the CDR3 is TGTGCCAGCAGCTTCCCCGACAGGCGGAACACTGAAGCTTTCTTT. Amino acids: CASSFPDRRNTEAFF.

This clone is a singleton in its sample. This chain links TRBV4-1 with TRBJ1-2, with 9 bases that match TRBD1. V was clipped by 5 bases and J by 6 bases; unmatched bases: 13. Germline CDR1 is MGHRA and CDR2 is YSYEKL. This CDR3 is 16 amino acids long. CDR3 sequence reads: CASSTRDRVLSDGYTF. The CDR3 DNA is TGCGCCAGCAGCACCCGGGACAGGGTCTTAAGCGATGGCTACACCTTC.

The gene calls are TRBV6-5 and TRBJ1-6; TRBD1 matches 9 bases. Germline values: CDR1 MNHEY, CDR2 SVGAGI. The trim removed 4 bases at V and 6 bases at J, leaving 4 bases unmatched. The CDR3 is 15 residues long. The CDR3 DNA sequence: TGTGCCAGCAGTTGGGGACAGGGAGGTAATTCACCCCTCCACTTT. Protein: CASSWGQGGNSPLHF.

This clone is medium-sized. The J gene is TRBJ1-1, the V gene TRBV5-1; D call uncertain. The V gene lost 0 bases and the J gene lost 5 bases, with 8 bases spanning the gap. CDR1 and CDR2 (germline): SGHRS, YFSETQ. This CDR3 has 13 residues. The CDR3 nucleotides are TGCGCCAGCAGCTTGGGTGGCTGGACTGAAGCTTTCTTT. Its protein product is CASSLGGWTEAFF.

V is TRBV7-9 and J is TRBJ1-5; no definite D call. V lost 4 bases to trimming and J lost 6 bases, with 10 bases between them. CDR3 length: 13 amino acids. The germline gives CDR1 SEHNR, CDR2 FQNEAQ (reference sequence). Here the CDR3 reads CASSSGVSQPQHF. Written as DNA, the CDR3 is TGTGCCAGCAGCTCGGGAGTCAGTCAGCCCCAGCATTTT. The full variable domain, rest sourced from reference TRBV7-9 and TRBJ1-5, is DTGVSQNPRHKITKRGQNVTFRCDPISEHNRLYWYRQTLGQGPEFLTYFQNEAQLEKSRLLSDRFSAERPKGSFSTLEIQRTEQGDSAMYLCASSSGVSQPQHFGDGTRLSIL.